A single sample is the source of the 2 T cell receptor beta chains below, sequenced in a study of blood T cell repertoires in COVID-19. The data were produced by immunoSEQ multiplex PCR, yet TCRdb's version contains in-frame clones alone and is incomplete. The sample holds about 220,000 clones, 82% seen once. The sample was PBMCs or T cells enriched from blood (not recorded which). All receptors come from a woman aged 60-75 years who had recovered from COVID-19.

This clone has more than one count but fewer than ten. The rearrangement joins TRBV12-3 or TRBV12-4 to TRBJ1-6; the D gene is possibly TRBD1 (5 bases). The CDR3 sequence is 13 residues long. Trimming removed 7 bases at V and 9 bases at J, with 13 bases between. CDR3 nucleotide sequence: TGTGCCAGCACCAAGATAGGGGTTTCACCCCTCCACTTT. Protein sequence: CASTKIGVSPLHF.

The chain has TRBV27 and TRBJ2-7; D is perhaps TRBD2 (8 bases). The CDR3 is 15 residues long. Germline V gene sequence: CDR1 MNHEY, CDR2 SMNVEV (reference sequence). V lost 8 bases to trimming and J lost 5 bases, with 22 bases between them. The CDR3 sequence is CASGFGRDSVHEQYF. CDR3 nucleotides: TGTGCCAGCGGCTTCGGGAGGGACAGCGTCCACGAGCAGTACTTC.